One and the same sample provided the 6 T cell receptor beta chains below, sequenced in a study of blood T cell repertoires in COVID-19. Method: immunoSEQ multiplex PCR; TCRdb's copy keeps in-frame clones and lacks some. The sample holds approximately 170,000 clones, roughly 86% seen once. Sequencing input: peripheral blood. Every receptor here comes from a woman aged 80 or over with COVID-19, enrolled during active disease.

The CDR3 here is CASSSPSESYEQYF. CDR3 DNA: TGTGCCAGCAGCTCTCCTAGCGAGTCCTACGAGCAGTACTTC. This chain uses TRBV7-9 with TRBJ2-7; a possible D gene is TRBD2 (6 bases). The CDR3 is 14 residues long. The germline CDR1 and CDR2 sequences are SEHNR and FQNEAQ (reference sequence). Between the trimmed V and J ends, which lost 4 bases and 1 base, there was a span of 11 bases.

This clone has more than one count but fewer than ten. The chain recombines TRBV5-1 with TRBJ2-5, with D hard to call. V was cut by 2 bases and J by 2 bases, with 4 bases left in between. Per the germline V gene, CDR1 is SGHRS and CDR2 is YFSETQ. The CDR3 runs 12 residues. The CDR3 spells CASSFQQETQYF. The CDR3 nucleotides are TGCGCCAGCAGCTTCCAGCAAGAGACCCAGTACTTC.

The genes are TRBV28 and TRBJ1-2, with D possibly matching TRBD1 (6 bases). The CDR3 loop spans 13 amino acids. Trimming left V 2 bases short and J 2 bases short, with 6 bases between. Germline loops: CDR1 MDHEN, CDR2 SYDVKM. Written as DNA, the CDR3 is TGTGCCAGCAGTTTAACAGGGAACTATGGCTACACCTTC. This sequence encodes CASSLTGNYGYTF.

This chain joins TRBV6-4 and TRBJ1-1, with D unresolved. The germline gives CDR1 MRHNA, CDR2 SNTAGT. This CDR3 has 13 amino acids. V lost 4 bases to trimming and J lost 3 bases, with 9 bases between them. CDR3 nucleotide sequence: TGTGCCAGCAGTGCGAACTTCGACACTGAAGCTTTCTTT. It codes for CASSANFDTEAFF.

This clone has only one observation. The germline gene is not matched at one end of the junction; a read error may be the cause. The J gene is TRBJ1-6, the V gene TRBV28; perhaps TRBD1 as D (5 bases). Per germline, CDR1 MDHEN and CDR2 SYDVKM. The CDR3 runs 12 residues. The CDR3 bases are TGTGCCAGCAGTCCACCGGGGGAATTGAGCCGGTTT. Amino acids: CASSPPGELSRF.

This chain joins TRBV5-3 and TRBJ1-2; tentatively, D is TRBD1 (6 bases). TRBV5-3 is treated as an ORF (open reading frame) with a function not yet certain. V shed 5 bases and J shed 6 bases, with 23 bases lying between them. The CDR3 runs to 16 residues. CDR3 amino acids: CARSWKPGHEHDGYTF. The CDR3 DNA is TGTGCCAGAAGTTGGAAACCGGGACATGAGCATGATGGCTACACCTTC.